This entry is about one T cell receptor beta chain. Germline V lookup: CDR1 MNHNY, CDR2 SVGAGI (reference sequence). V was cut by 7 bases and J by 0 bases, with 10 bases left in between. This CDR3 is 14 amino acids long. This entry belongs to a study of shared T cell receptors in the human thymus. Using immunoSEQ multiplex PCR, the repertoire was profiled, and TCRdb retains in-frame clones only, with some absent. This table has roughly 710,000 clones, 80% to 90% appearing once. This sample was also put to use in a study of human thymus T cells. This second study says: What related research reported was that thymic repertoires overlapped highly among unrelated individuals.

The sequenced sample was thymocytes. The V and J genes are TRBV6-6 and TRBJ1-5, with D maybe TRBD1 (5 bases). The receptor was isolated from a girl less than two years old with a congenital heart defect. The CDR3 region has the DNA TGTGCCAGCAACCCCGACAGTAGCAATCAGCCCCAGCATTTT. Protein: CASNPDSSNQPQHF.